Below are 8 T cell receptor beta chains sequenced from a single sample in a study of shared clonotypes between healthy human individuals. Using immunoSEQ multiplex PCR, the repertoire was profiled, and TCRdb retains in-frame clones only, with some absent. The sample records some 2.3 million clones, about 92% being singletons. Sequences were obtained from naive CD4+ T cells from PBMCs. Described subset: CD45RA+ positively selected. These receptors came from a man aged 18 to 30 in good health. Some clones in this sample may be carry-over from other donors' samples.

The chain links TRBV7-7 to TRBJ2-5; 13 bases match TRBD2. Germline V gene sequence: CDR1 SSHAT, CDR2 FNYEAQ (reference sequence). The CDR3 sequence is 16 residues long. With V trimmed by 5 bases and J by 1 base, 4 bases remained unmatched. The CDR3 region is CASSKGLAGPQETQYF. As DNA, the CDR3 is TGTGCCAGCAGCAAGGGACTAGCGGGACCCCAAGAGACCCAGTACTTC.

The rearrangement uses TRBV7-9 and TRBJ1-5; D remains ambiguous. Germline V gene lookup returns CDR1 SEHNR and CDR2 FQNEAQ (reference sequence). Between the trimmed V and J ends, which lost 5 bases and 0 bases, there was a span of 5 bases. The CDR3 loop spans 13 amino acids. The CDR3 reads CASSKYSNQPQHF. As DNA, the CDR3 is TGTGCCAGCAGCAAATATAGCAATCAGCCCCAGCATTTT.

This sequence joins TRBV28 and TRBJ2-1; 10 bases are shared with TRBD2. CDR1 MDHEN and CDR2 SYDVKM come from the germline V gene. This CDR3 is built from 16 residues. The J segment lost 0 bases and the V segment lost 5 bases, leaving 4 bases of the junction unmatched. CDR3 region: CASSTTSGVSYNEQFF. CDR3 sequence (DNA): TGTGCCAGCAGTACTACTAGCGGGGTCTCCTACAATGAGCAGTTCTTC.

This chain connects TRBV14 to TRBJ2-1; the D gene is possibly TRBD2 (6 bases). Trimming took 6 bases from V and 7 from J, leaving 13 bases between them. The V gene's germline CDR1 is SGHDN and CDR2 FVKESK. There are 13 residues in the CDR3. In DNA, the CDR3 is TGTGCCAGCAGTCCGGCAAGCGGGAATGAGCAGTTCTTC. Translated, it gives CASSPASGNEQFF.

The rearrangement uses TRBV4-2 and TRBJ1-5; TRBD1 might be the D (5 bases). Germline assignment: CDR1 LGHNA and CDR2 YNFKEQ. The ends were cut back, 0 bases at V and 1 base at J, with 10 bases in the middle. The CDR3 totals 16 residues. The CDR3 here is CASSQDLPGSNQPQHF. For the CDR3, the DNA is TGTGCCAGCAGCCAAGATCTTCCAGGGAGCAATCAGCCCCAGCATTTT.

Points on this clone: The sample holds other DNA sequences that translate to the same CDR3. The chain has TRBV2 and TRBJ2-7; 10 bases are shared with TRBD2. V was clipped by 6 bases and J by 1 base; unmatched bases: 3. CDR3 length: 14 residues. Germline CDR1 SNHLY, CDR2 FYNNEI. The CDR3 loop reads CASRASGGSYEQYF. The CDR3 DNA reads TGTGCCAGCAGAGCTAGCGGGGGTTCCTACGAGCAGTACTTC. The whole variable domain, remainder taken from reference TRBV2 and TRBJ2-7, is EPEVTQTPSHQVTQMGQEVILRCVPISNHLYFYWYRQILGQKVEFLVSFYNNEISEKSEIFDDQFSVERPDGSNFTLKIRSTKLEDSAMYFCASRASGGSYEQYFGPGTRLTVT.

The chain employs TRBV27 and TRBJ2-2; a possible D gene is TRBD2 (6 bases). Germline values: CDR1 MNHEY, CDR2 SMNVEV (reference sequence). The CDR3 runs to 15 residues. Deletions cut 6 bases from V and 3 bases from J, with 14 bases between. The CDR3 DNA is TGTGCCAGCAGAAGGGGACTCCCGGACACCGGGGAGCTGTTTTTT. This encodes CASRRGLPDTGELFF.

The sample holds a few counts of this clone. Distinct nucleotide sequences in the sample also encode this CDR3. The J gene is TRBJ1-2, the V gene TRBV2; D unclear. The germline V gene has CDR1 SNHLY and CDR2 FYNNEI. The length of the CDR3 is 12 residues. V lost 4 bases and J 2 bases, leaving 5 bases between the germline ends. In DNA form, the CDR3 reads TGTGCCAGCAGTGTCGCGAACTATGGCTACACCTTC. Residues: CASSVANYGYTF. Full variable domain (outside the CDR3, taken from reference TRBV2 and TRBJ1-2): EPEVTQTPSHQVTQMGQEVILRCVPISNHLYFYWYRQILGQKVEFLVSFYNNEISEKSEIFDDQFSVERPDGSNFTLKIRSTKLEDSAMYFCASSVANYGYTFGSGTRLTVV.